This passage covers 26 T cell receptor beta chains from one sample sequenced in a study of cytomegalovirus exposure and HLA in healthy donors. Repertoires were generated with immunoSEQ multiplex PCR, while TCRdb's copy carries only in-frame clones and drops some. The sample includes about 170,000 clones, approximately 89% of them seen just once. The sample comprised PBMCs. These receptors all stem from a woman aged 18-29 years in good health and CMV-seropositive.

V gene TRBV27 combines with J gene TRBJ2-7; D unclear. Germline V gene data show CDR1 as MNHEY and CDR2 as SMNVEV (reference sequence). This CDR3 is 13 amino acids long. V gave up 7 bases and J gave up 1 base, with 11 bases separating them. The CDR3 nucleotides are TGTGCCAGCAAGAGGCTTCTTTCCTACGAGCAGTACTTC. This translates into CASKRLLSYEQYF.

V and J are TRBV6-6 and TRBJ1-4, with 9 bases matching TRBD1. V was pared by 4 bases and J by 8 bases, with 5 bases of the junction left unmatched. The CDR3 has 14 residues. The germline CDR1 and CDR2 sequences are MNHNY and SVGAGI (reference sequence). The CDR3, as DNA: TGTGCCAGCAGTTCCAGCGGACAGGGGGAAAAACTGTTTTTT. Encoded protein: CASSSSGQGEKLFF.

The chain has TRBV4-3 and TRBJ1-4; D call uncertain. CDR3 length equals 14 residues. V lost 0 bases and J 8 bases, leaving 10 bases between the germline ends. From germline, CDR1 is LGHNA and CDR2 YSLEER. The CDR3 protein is CASSQDLRNEKLFF. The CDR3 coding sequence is TGCGCCAGCAGCCAAGATCTGCGGAACGAAAAACTGTTTTTT.

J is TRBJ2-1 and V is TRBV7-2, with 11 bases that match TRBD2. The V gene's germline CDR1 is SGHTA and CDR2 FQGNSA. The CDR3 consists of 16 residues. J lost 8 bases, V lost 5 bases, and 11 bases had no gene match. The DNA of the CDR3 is TGTGCCAGCAGCCCCGAAGGCCTAGCGGGAGGCTATGAGCAGTTCTTC. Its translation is CASSPEGLAGGYEQFF.

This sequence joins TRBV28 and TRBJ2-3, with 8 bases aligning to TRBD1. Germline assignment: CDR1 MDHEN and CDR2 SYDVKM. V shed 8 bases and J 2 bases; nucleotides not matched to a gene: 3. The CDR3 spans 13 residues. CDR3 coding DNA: TGTGCCAGCGTGACAGGGGTCACAGATACGCAGTATTTT. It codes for CASVTGVTDTQYF.

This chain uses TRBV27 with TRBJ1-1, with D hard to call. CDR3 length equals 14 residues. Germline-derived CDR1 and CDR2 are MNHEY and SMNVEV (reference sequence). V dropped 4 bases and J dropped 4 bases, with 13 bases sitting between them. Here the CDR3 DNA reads TGTGCCAGCAGTTACCAACCGGGGAGCACTGAAGCTTTCTTT. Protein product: CASSYQPGSTEAFF.

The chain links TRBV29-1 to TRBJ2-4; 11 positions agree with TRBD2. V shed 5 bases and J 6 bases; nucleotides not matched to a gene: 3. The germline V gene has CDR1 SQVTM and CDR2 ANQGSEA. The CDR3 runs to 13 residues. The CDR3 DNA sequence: TGCAGCGTTCCCGGGACTAGCGGAAACATTCAGTACTTC. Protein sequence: CSVPGTSGNIQYF.

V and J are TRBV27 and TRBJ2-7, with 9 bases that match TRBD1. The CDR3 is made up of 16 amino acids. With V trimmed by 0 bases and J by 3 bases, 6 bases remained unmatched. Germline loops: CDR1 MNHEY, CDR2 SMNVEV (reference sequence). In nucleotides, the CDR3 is TGTGCCAGCAGTTTATCCCCTAAGACAGGGGGCTACGAGCAGTACTTC. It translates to CASSLSPKTGGYEQYF.

CDR3 in amino acids: CASSSGQGYEQYF. CDR3 DNA: TGTGCCAGCAGCTCCGGACAGGGCTACGAGCAGTACTTC. The rearrangement uses TRBV11-2 and TRBJ2-7, with 8 bases that match TRBD1. This CDR3 region has 13 residues. Germline V CDR1 and CDR2: SGHAT, FQNNGV. Unmatched junction bases numbered 2, after V lost 4 bases and J lost 3 bases.

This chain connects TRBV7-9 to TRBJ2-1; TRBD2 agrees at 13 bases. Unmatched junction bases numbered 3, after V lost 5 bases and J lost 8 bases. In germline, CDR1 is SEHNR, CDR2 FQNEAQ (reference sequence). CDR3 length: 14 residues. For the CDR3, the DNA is TGTGCCAGCAGCCGACTAGCGGGAGGAGATGAGCAGTTCTTC. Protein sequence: CASSRLAGGDEQFF.

The DNA for the CDR3 is TGTGCCAGCAGTTACGGGGGGGACTACGAGCAGTACTTC. It encodes CASSYGGDYEQYF. V gene TRBV6-5 combines with J gene TRBJ2-7, with 7 bases identical to TRBD2. J was trimmed by 3 bases and V by 2 bases; bases with no gene match: 1. The CDR3 has 13 amino acids. Per the germline V gene, CDR1 is MNHEY and CDR2 is SVGAGI.

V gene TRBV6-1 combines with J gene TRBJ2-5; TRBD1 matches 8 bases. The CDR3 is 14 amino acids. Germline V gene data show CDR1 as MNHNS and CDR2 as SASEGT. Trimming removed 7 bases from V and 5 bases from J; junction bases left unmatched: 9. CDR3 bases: TGTGCCAGCATTAGACAGGGGCGAACGGAGACCCAGTACTTC. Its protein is CASIRQGRTETQYF.

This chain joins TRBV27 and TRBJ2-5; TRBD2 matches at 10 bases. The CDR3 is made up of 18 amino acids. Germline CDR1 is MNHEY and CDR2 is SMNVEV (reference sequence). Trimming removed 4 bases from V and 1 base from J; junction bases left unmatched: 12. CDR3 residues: CASSSARASGSSQETQYF. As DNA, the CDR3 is TGTGCCAGCAGTTCCGCTCGGGCTAGCGGGAGTTCCCAAGAGACCCAGTACTTC.

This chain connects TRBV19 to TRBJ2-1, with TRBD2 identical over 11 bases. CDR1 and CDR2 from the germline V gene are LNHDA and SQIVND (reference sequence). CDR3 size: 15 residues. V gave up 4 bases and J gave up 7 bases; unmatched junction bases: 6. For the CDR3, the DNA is TGTGCCAGTAGTACCCGACTAGCGGGACGGAATGAGCAGTTCTTC. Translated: CASSTRLAGRNEQFF.

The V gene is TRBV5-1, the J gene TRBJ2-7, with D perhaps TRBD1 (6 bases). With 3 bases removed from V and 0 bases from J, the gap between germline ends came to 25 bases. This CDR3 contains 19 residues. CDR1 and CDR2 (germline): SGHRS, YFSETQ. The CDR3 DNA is TGCGCCAGCAGCTATTTTCTAGAACAGGGCACTTCGAGCTCCTACGAGCAGTACTTC. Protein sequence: CASSYFLEQGTSSSYEQYF. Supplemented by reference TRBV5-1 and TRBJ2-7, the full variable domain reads KAGVTQTPRYLIKTRGQQVTLSCSPISGHRSVSWYQQTPGQGLQFLFEYFSETQRNKGNFPGRFSGRQFSNSRSEMNVSTLELGDSALYLCASSYFLEQGTSSSYEQYFGPGTRLTVT.

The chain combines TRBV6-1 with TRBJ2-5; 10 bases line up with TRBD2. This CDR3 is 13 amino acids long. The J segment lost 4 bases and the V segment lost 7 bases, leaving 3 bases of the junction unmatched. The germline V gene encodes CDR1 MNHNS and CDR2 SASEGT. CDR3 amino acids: CASMASGRETQYF. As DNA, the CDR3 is TGTGCCAGCATGGCTAGCGGGAGAGAGACCCAGTACTTC.

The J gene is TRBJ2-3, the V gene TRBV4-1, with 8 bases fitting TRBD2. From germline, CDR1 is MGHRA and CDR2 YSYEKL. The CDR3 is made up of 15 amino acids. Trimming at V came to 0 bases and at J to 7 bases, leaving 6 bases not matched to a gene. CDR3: CASSQDQVAGNTQYF. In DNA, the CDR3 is TGCGCCAGCAGCCAAGATCAGGTAGCGGGAAATACGCAGTATTTT.

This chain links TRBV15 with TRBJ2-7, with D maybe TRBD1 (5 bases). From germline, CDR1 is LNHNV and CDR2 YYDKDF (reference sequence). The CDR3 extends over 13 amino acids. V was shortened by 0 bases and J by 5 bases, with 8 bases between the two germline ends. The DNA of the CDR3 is TGTGCCACCAGCAGAGACAGGGTCGACGAGCAGTACTTC. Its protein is CATSRDRVDEQYF.

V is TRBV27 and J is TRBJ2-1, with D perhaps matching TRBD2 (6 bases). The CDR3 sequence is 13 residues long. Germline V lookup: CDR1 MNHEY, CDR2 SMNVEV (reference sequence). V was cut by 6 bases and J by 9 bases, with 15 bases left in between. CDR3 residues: CASRRMREAEQFF. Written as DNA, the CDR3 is TGTGCCAGCAGAAGAATGAGGGAGGCTGAGCAGTTCTTC.

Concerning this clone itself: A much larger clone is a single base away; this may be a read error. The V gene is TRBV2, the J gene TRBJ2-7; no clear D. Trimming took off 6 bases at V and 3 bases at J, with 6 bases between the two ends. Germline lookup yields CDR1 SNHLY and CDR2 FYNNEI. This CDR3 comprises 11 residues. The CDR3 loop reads CASRSGYEQYF. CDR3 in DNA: TGTGCCAGCAGGTCCGGCTACGAGCAGTACTTC. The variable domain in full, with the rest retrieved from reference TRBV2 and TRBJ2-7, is EPEVTQTPSHQVTQMGQEVILRCVPISNHLYFYWYRQILGQKVEFLVSFYNNEISEKSEIFDDQFSVERPDGSNFTLKIRSTKLEDSAMYFCASRSGYEQYFGPGTRLTVT.

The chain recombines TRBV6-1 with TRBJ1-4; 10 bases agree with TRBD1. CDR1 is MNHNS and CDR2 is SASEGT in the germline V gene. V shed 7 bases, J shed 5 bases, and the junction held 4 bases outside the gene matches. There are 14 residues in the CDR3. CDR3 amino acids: CASIWTGGNEKLFF. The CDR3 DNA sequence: TGTGCCAGCATCTGGACAGGGGGAAATGAAAAACTGTTTTTT.

CDR3 DNA: TGTGCCAGCAGAACAGGGGAGCCGAACACTGAAGCTTTCTTT. This sequence encodes CASRTGEPNTEAFF. V gene TRBV28 combines with J gene TRBJ1-1; 7 bases map to TRBD1. The germline V gene has CDR1 MDHEN and CDR2 SYDVKM. V lost 6 bases, J lost 1 base, and 5 bases stayed unmatched. The CDR3 contains 14 residues. Full variable domain (remainder filled in from reference TRBV28 and TRBJ1-1): DVKVTQSSRYLVKRTGEKVFLECVQDMDHENMFWYRQDPGLGLRLIYFSYDVKMKEKGDIPEGYSVSREKKERFSLILESASTNQTSMYLCASRTGEPNTEAFFGQGTRLTVV.

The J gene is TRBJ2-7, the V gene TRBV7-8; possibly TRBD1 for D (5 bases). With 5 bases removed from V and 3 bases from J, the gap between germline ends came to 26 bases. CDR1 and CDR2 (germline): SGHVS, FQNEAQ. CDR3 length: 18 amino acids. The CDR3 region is CASSPLLGPGNSVYEQYF. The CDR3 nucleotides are TGTGCCAGCAGCCCCTTGCTGGGCCCAGGGAATTCGGTCTACGAGCAGTACTTC. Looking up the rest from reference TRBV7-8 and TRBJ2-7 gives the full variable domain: GAGVSQSPRYKVAKRGQDVALRCDPISGHVSLFWYQQALGQGPEFLTYFQNEAQLDKSGLPSDRFFAERPEGSVSTLKIQRTQQEDSAVYLCASSPLLGPGNSVYEQYFGPGTRLTVT.

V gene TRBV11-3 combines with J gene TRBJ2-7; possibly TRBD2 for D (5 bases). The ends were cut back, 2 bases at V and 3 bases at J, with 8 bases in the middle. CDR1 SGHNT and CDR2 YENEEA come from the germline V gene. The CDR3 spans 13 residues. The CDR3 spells CASSLWESYEQYF. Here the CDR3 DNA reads TGTGCCAGCAGCTTATGGGAGAGCTACGAGCAGTACTTC.

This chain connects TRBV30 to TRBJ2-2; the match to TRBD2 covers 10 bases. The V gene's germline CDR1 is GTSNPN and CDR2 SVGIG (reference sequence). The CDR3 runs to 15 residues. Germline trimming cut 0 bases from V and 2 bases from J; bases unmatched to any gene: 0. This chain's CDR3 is CAWSVLAGNTGELFF. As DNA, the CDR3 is TGTGCCTGGAGTGTACTAGCGGGAAACACCGGGGAGCTGTTTTTT. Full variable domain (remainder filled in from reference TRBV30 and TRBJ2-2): SQTIHQWPATLVQPVGSPLSLECTVEGTSNPNLYWYRQAAGRGLQLLFYSVGIGQISSEVPQNLSASRPQDRQFILSSKKLLLSDSGFYLCAWSVLAGNTGELFFGEGSRLTVL.

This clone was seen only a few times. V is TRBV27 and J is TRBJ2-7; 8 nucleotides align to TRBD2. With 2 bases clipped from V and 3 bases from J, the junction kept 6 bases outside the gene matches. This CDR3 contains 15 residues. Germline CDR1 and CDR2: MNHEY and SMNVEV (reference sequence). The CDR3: CASSLVASGSYEQYF. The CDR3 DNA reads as TGTGCCAGCAGTTTAGTAGCCAGCGGGAGCTACGAGCAGTACTTC.